This TCR beta chain was sequenced for a study of a mutant IDH1 vaccine in newly diagnosed glioma (dated by TCRdb to the early 2020s). Regarding the study in general: Patients were given eight vaccinations, in weeks 1, 3, 5, 7, 11, 15, 19 and 23, which matched visits V03 through V10. Longitudinal TCRB deep sequencing was performed for about two dozen treated patients wherever samples were available for exploratory analyses. Prior to enrollment, standard therapy consisting of radiotherapy alone, temozolomide alone, or radiochemotherapy with temozolomide had been administered to patients, with the combination being received by most patients. Of the approximately 30 treated patients, 62.5% were male and approximately 40% were female, and a mean age of around 40 years was recorded. Peripheral blood samples were drawn at six visits, namely V03 (baseline), V05, V07, V10, V12 and V13. In the chemotherapy-containing groups, vaccination started alongside temozolomide cycles, whereas in patients who had radiotherapy alone it started 4-6 weeks after radiotherapy. Results the study describes overall, beyond this receptor: Immune responses induced by the vaccine were seen in over 90% of patients across multiple MHC alleles. PBMC samples for TCRB deep sequencing were selected based on availability. Pseudoprogression seemed to be unrelated to changes in the top peripheral T cell clonotypes found by TCRB sequencing. It was noted by the authors that analyses of patient blood samples could not be reproduced owing to sample limitations.

A remark on this clone: Its antigen is not yet known. There are no base qualities to consult, and no much larger clone falls within one base.

Library preparation employed the immunoSEQ multiplex PCR assay. Rearranged TCR beta chain sequences were amplified using the hsTCRB Kit according to the manufacturer's protocol. Sequencing of TCRB libraries was carried out on an Illumina MiSeq. In the source study's methods: The proprietary platform of the kit vendor was used for demultiplexing, trimming and gene mapping. This immuneACCESS table, as held by TCRdb, lists in-frame sequences with V and J called but not all clones. Of the missing ones, under half trace to an unresolved V gene in checked studies; the others have no known cause. D and trimming come from the DNA, and the V and J calls and clone size come from that table. Counted in this sample were tens of thousands of clones; approximately 80% of them appeared once. The ten largest clones capture approximately 3.1% of the sample. The CDR3 goes from the cysteine to the phenylalanine over 11 residues. Kept here is only the CDR3 DNA, which spans 33 bases and is read in frame from base 1. Trimming at the junction amounts to 2 bases on V and 3 bases on J, and the germline ends lie 2 bases apart. CDR1 and CDR2, per the germline V gene, are SGHTA and FQGNSA.

The intended sense of this specimen's time point label: week 5, during vaccination. Each vaccine dose was 300 ug of a 20-mer mutant IDH1 peptide in Montanide, given subcutaneously with topical imiquimod. The donors had newly diagnosed IDH1-mutant astrocytomas of WHO grade 3 or 4 that showed loss of nuclear ATRX. The samples were drawn from NOA16, a multicentre, single-arm, open-label phase I trial in Germany that tested a mutant IDH1 peptide vaccine in humans for the first time. The DNeasy Blood and Tissue Kit was used to extract genomic DNA from EDTA blood for TCRB sequencing. Here the chain combines TRBV7-2 and TRBJ2-7; too little of a D gene remains to name it. This sequence was found in a woman under 30 with glioma. Some clones in this sample may be carry-over from other donors' samples. Here the sequenced sample was PBMCs, taken from a glioma patient whose treatment included an IDH1 peptide vaccine. The nucleotide sequence reads TGTGCCAGCAGCTTACTCTACGAGCAGTACTTC. Its coded protein is CASSLLYEQYF.